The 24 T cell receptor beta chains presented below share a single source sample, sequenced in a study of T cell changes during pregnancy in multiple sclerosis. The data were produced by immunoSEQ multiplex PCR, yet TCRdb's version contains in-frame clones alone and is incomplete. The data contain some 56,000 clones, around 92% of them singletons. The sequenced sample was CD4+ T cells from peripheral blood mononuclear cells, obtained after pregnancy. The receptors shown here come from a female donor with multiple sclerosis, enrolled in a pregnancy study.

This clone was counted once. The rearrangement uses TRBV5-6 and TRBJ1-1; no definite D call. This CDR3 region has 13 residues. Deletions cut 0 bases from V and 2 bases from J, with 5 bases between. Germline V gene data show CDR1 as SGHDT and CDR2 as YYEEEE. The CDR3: CASSLGPNTEAFF. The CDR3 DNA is TGTGCCAGCAGCTTGGGGCCCAACACTGAAGCTTTCTTT.

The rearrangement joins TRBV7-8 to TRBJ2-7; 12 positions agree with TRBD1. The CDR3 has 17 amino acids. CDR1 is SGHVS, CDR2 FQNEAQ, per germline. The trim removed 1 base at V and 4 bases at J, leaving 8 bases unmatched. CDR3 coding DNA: TGTGCCAGCAGCTTAGTGGGACAGGGGGCCTTTTATTACGAGCAGTACTTC. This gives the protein CASSLVGQGAFYYEQYF.

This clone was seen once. The CDR3 bases are TGTGCCAGCAGCTTAGTGGCAGGCTCAGAAGCTTTCTTT. This codes for CASSLVAGSEAFF. V usage is TRBV11-1 and J usage is TRBJ1-1; D unresolved. V was cut by 1 base and J by 8 bases, with 11 bases left in between. The germline V gene has CDR1 SGHAT and CDR2 FQDESV (reference sequence). CDR3 length equals 13 residues. Using reference TRBV11-1 and TRBJ1-1 for the parts outside the CDR3, the full variable domain is EAEVAQSPRYKITEKSQAVAFWCDPISGHATLYWYRQILGQGPELLVQFQDESVVDDSQLPKDRFSAERLKGVDSTLKIQPAELGDSAMYLCASSLVAGSEAFFGQGTRLTVV.

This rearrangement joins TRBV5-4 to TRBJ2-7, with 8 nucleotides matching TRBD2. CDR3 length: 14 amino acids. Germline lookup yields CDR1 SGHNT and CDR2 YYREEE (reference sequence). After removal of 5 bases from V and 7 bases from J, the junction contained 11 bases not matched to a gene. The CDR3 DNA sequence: TGTGCCAGCAGTTCCTACAGCGGGGGAAAGGAGCAGTACTTC. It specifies CASSSYSGGKEQYF.

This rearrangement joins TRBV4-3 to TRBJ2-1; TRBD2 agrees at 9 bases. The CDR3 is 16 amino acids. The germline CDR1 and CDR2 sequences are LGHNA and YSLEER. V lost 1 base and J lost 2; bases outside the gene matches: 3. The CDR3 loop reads CASSQGLAGTYNEQFF. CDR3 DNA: TGCGCCAGCAGCCAAGGCCTAGCGGGGACCTACAATGAGCAGTTCTTC.

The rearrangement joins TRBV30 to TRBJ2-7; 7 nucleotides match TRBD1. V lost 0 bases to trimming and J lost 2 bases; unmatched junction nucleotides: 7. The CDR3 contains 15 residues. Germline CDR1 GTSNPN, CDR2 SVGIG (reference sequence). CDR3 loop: CAWSVLGQGAYEQYF. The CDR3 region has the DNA TGTGCCTGGAGTGTACTTGGCCAGGGGGCCTACGAGCAGTACTTC.

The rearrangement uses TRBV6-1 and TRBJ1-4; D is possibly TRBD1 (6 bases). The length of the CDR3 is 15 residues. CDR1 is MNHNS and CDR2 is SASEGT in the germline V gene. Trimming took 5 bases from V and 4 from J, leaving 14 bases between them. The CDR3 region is CASSPLTGGNEKLFF. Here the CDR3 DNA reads TGTGCCAGCAGTCCTTTGACAGGCGGTAATGAAAAACTGTTTTTT.

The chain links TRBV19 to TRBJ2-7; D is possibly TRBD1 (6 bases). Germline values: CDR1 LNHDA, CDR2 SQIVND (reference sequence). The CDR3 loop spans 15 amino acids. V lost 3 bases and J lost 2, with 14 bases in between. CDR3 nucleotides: TGTGCCAGTAGTATCAGGGGACCGACGACCTACGAGCAGTACTTC. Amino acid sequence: CASSIRGPTTYEQYF.

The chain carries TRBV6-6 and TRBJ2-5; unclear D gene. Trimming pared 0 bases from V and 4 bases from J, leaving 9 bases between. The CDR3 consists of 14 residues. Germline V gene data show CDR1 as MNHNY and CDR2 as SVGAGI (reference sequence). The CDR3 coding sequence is TGTGCCAGCAGTTACTCGAGCACGGGAGAGACCCAGTACTTC. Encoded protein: CASSYSSTGETQYF.

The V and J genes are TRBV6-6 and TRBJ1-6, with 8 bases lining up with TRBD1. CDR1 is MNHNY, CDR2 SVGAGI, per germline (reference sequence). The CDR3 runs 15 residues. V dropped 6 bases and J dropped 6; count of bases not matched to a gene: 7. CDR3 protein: CASSQLGQGNSPLHF. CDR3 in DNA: TGTGCCAGCAGCCAACTAGGACAGGGTAATTCACCCCTCCACTTT.

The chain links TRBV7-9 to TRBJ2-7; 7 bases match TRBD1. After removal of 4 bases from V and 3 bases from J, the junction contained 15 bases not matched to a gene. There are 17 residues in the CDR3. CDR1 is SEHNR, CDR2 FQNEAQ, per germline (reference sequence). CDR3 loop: CASSSYVGRGLGYEQYF. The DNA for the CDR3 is TGTGCCAGCAGCTCTTACGTGGGCAGGGGGTTGGGCTACGAGCAGTACTTC.

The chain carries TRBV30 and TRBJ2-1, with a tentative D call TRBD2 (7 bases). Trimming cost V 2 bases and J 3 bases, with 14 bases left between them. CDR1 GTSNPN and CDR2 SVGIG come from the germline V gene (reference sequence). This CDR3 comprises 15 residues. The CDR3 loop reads CAWSRGGGSYNEQFF. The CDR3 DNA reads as TGTGCCTGGAGTAGGGGAGGGGGGAGCTACAATGAGCAGTTCTTC.

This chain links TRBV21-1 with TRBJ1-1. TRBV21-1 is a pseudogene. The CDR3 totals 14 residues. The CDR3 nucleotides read TGTGCCAGCAGCAAAGTAGTCCCGTCACTAGAAGCTTTCTTT. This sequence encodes CASSKVVPSLEAFF.

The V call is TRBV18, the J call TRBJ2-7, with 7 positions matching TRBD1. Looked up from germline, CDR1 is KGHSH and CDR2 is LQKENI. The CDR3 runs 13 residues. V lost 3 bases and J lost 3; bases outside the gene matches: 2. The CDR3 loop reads CASSPGTVYEQYF. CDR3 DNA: TGTGCCAGCTCACCCGGGACAGTCTACGAGCAGTACTTC.

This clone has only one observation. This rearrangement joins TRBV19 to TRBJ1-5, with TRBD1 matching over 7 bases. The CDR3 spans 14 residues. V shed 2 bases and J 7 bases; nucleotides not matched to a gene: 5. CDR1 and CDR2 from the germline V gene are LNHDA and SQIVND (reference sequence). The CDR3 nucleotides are TGTGCCAGTAGTATAAACAGGGGCATACAGCCCCAGCATTTT. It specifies CASSINRGIQPQHF. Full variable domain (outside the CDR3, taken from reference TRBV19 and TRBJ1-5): DGGITQSPKYLFRKEGQNVTLSCEQNLNHDAMYWYRQDPGQGLRLIYYSQIVNDFQKGDIAEGYSVSREKKESFPLTVTSAQKNPTAFYLCASSINRGIQPQHFGDGTRLSIL.

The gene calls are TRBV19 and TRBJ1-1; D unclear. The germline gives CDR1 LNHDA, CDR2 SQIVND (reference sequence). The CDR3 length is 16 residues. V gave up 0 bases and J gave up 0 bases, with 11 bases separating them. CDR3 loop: CASSIDQTLLNTEAFF. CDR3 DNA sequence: TGTGCCAGTAGTATAGATCAAACACTACTGAACACTGAAGCTTTCTTT.

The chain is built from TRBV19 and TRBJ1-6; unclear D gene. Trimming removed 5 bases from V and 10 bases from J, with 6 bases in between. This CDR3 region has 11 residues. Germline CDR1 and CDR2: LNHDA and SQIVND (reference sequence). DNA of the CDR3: TGTGCCAGTAGTTGGAGGTCACCCCTCCACTTT. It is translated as CASSWRSPLHF.

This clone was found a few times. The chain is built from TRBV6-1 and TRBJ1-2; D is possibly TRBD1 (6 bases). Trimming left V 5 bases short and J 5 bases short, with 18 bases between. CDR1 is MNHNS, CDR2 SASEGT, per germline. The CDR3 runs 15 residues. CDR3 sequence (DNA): TGTGCCAGCAGTCCCGTAACGACAGGTGCTTATGGCTACACCTTC. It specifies CASSPVTTGAYGYTF.

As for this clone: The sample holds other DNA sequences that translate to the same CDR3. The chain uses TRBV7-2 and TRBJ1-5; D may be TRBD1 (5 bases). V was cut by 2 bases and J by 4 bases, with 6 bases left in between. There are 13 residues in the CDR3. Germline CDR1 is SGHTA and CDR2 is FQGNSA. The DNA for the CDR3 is TGTGCCAGCAGCTTACGGGGGAATCAGCCCCAGCATTTT. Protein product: CASSLRGNQPQHF.

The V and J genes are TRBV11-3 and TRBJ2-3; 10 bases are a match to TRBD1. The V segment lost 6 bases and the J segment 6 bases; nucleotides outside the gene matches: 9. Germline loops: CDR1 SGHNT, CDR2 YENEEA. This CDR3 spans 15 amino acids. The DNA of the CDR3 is TGTGCCAGCAGTCGGACAGGGGGGAGTACGGATACGCAGTATTTT. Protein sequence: CASSRTGGSTDTQYF.

For the CDR3, the DNA is TGTGCCAGCAGCTTGGAGGGACAGCAGGCCCTGAGGAACACTGAAGCTTTCTTT. Translating gives CASSLEGQQALRNTEAFF. The V call is TRBV5-5, the J call TRBJ1-1; 7 bases fit TRBD1. Germline V gene sequence: CDR1 SGHKS, CDR2 YYEKEE (reference sequence). Trimming removed 0 bases from V and 1 base from J; junction bases left unmatched: 12. This CDR3 has 18 residues.

CDR3 DNA: TGTGCCAGCTCACCACGAGGGCAGCCCCAGCATTTT. It encodes CASSPRGQPQHF. The chain carries TRBV18 and TRBJ1-5; D is uncertain. The CDR3 covers 12 residues. The V gene's germline CDR1 is KGHSH and CDR2 LQKENI. Trimming took off 1 base at V and 7 bases at J, with 5 bases between the two ends.

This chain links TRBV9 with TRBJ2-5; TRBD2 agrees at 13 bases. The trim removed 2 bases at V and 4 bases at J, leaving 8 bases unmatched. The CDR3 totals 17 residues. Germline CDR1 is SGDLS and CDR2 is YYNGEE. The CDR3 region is CASSVGLAGAGGETQYF. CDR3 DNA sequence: TGTGCCAGCAGCGTTGGACTAGCGGGGGCTGGGGGAGAGACCCAGTACTTC.

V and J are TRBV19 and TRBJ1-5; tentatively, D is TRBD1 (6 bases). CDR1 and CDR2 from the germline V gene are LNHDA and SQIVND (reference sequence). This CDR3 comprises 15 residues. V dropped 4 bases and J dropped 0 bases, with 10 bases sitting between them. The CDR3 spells CASSTTGHSNQPQHF. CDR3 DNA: TGTGCCAGTAGTACGACAGGTCATAGCAATCAGCCCCAGCATTTT.